This T cell receptor beta chain was sequenced in a study of blood T cell repertoires in COVID-19. Across the whole study: COVID-19 samples collected from the United States, Italy and Spain covered acute and convalescent phases. PBMCs, B-cell-depleted T cells, or T cells provided the cDNA or gDNA that made up the material.

Authors' analysis steps: Counts of nucleated cells, estimated from reference gene primer amplification, were obtained. TCRdb's table, derived via immunoSEQ multiplex PCR, lists solely in-frame clones and lacks some. That table furnishes V, J and clone size, whereas the DNA furnished D and trimming. The table lists about 300,000 clones, about nine tenths of them singletons. Followed longitudinally, the Seattle patients had been enrolled during active infection. There are 14 residues in the CDR3. The V gene's germline CDR1 is SGHRS and CDR2 YFSETQ. V was clipped by 0 bases and J by 3 bases, with 10 bases between them.

What was sequenced was peripheral blood. This chain links TRBV5-1 with TRBJ2-7; perhaps TRBD1 as D (6 bases). The receptor was derived from a woman in her twenties or thirties with COVID-19, enrolled during active disease. CDR3 DNA sequence: TGCGCCAGCAGCTTGGGTCAGGGGAACTACGAGCAGTACTTC. It codes for CASSLGQGNYEQYF.